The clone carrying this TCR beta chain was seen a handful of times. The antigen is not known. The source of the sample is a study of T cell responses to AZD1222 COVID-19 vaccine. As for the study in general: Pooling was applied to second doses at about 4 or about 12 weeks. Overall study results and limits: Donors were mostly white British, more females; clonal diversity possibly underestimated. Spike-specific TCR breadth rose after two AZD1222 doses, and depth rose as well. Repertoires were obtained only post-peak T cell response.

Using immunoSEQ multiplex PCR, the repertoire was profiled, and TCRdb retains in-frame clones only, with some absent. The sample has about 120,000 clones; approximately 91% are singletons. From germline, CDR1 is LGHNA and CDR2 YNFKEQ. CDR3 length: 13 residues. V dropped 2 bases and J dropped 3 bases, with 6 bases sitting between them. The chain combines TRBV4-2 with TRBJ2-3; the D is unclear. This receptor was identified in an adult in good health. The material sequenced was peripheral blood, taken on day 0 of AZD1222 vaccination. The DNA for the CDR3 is TGTGCCAGCAGCCAAACTACTACAGATACGCAGTATTTT. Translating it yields CASSQTTTDTQYF.